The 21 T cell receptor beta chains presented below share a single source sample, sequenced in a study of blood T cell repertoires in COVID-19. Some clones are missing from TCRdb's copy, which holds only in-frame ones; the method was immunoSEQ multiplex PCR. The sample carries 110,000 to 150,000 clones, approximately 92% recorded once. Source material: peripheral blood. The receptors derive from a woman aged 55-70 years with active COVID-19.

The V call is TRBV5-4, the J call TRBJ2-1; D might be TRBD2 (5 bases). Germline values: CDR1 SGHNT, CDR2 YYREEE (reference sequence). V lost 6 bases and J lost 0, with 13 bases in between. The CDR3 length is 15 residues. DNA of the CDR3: TGTGCCAGCACCATCGGGCGGGCCTCCTACAATGAGCAGTTCTTC. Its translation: CASTIGRASYNEQFF.

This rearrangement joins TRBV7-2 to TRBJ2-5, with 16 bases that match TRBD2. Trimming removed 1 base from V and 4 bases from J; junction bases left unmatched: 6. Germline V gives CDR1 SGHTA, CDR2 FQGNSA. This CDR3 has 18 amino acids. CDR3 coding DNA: TGTGCCAGCAGCTTAGTGGGACTAGCGGGAGGGAGTGGAGAGACCCAGTACTTC. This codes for CASSLVGLAGGSGETQYF.

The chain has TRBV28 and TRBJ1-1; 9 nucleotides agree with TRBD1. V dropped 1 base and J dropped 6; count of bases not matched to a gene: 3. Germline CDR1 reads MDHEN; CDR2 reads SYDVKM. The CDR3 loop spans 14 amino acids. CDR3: CASSLSQGAAEAFF. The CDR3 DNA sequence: TGTGCCAGCAGTTTATCACAGGGGGCGGCTGAAGCTTTCTTT.

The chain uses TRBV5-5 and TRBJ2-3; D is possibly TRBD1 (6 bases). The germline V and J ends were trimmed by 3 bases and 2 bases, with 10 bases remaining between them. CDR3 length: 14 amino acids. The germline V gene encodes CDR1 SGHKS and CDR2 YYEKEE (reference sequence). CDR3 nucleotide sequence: TGTGCCAGCAGCTCGGGACACCTCACAGATACGCAGTATTTT. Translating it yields CASSSGHLTDTQYF.

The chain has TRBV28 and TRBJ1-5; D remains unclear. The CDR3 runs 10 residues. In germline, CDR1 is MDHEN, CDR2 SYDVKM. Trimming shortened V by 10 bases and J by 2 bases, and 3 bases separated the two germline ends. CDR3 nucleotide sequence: TGTGCCACCGGCAATCAGCCCCAGCATTTT. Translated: CATGNQPQHF. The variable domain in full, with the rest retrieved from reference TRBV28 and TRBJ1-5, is DVKVTQSSRYLVKRTGEKVFLECVQDMDHENMFWYRQDPGLGLRLIYFSYDVKMKEKGDIPEGYSVSREKKERFSLILESASTNQTSMYLCATGNQPQHFGDGTRLSIL.

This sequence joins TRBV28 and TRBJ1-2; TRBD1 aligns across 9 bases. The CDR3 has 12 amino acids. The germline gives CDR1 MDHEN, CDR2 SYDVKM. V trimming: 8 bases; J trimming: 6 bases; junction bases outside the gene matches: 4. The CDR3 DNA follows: TGTGCCAGCTCGGACAGGGGAAATGGCTACACCTTC. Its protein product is CASSDRGNGYTF.

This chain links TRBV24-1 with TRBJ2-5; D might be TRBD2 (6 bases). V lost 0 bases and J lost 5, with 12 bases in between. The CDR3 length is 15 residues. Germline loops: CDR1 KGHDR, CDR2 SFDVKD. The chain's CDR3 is CATSDLGAEGETQYF. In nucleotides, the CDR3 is TGTGCCACCAGTGATTTGGGGGCGGAGGGGGAGACCCAGTACTTC.

The CDR3 here is CASSRQGTNGGANVLTF. The CDR3 DNA reads as TGTGCCAGCAGTCGACAGGGCACCAACGGTGGGGCCAACGTCCTGACTTTC. The rearrangement links TRBV2 to TRBJ2-6; the match to TRBD1 covers 7 bases. Trimming removed 5 bases from V and 3 bases from J; junction bases left unmatched: 10. The CDR3 spans 17 residues. Germline values: CDR1 SNHLY, CDR2 FYNNEI. Full variable domain (remainder filled in from reference TRBV2 and TRBJ2-6): EPEVTQTPSHQVTQMGQEVILRCVPISNHLYFYWYRQILGQKVEFLVSFYNNEISEKSEIFDDQFSVERPDGSNFTLKIRSTKLEDSAMYFCASSRQGTNGGANVLTFGAGSRLTVL.

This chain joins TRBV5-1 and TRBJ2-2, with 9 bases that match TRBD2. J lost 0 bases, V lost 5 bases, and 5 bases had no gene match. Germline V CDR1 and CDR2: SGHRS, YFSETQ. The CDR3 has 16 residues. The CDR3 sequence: CASRLTSGPNTGELFF. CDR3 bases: TGCGCCAGCAGGTTAACTAGCGGGCCGAACACCGGGGAGCTGTTTTTT.

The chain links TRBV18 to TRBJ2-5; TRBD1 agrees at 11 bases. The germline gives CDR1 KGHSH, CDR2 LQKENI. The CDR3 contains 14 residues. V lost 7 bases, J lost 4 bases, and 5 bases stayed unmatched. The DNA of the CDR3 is TGTGCCAGCTACGGACAGGGGGCGCGAGAGACCCAGTACTTC. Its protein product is CASYGQGARETQYF. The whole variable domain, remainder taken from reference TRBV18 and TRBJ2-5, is NAGVMQNPRHLVRRRGQEARLRCSPMKGHSHVYWYRQLPEEGLKFMVYLQKENIIDESGMPKERFSAEFPKEGPSILRIQQVVRGDSAAYFCASYGQGARETQYFGPGTRLLVL.

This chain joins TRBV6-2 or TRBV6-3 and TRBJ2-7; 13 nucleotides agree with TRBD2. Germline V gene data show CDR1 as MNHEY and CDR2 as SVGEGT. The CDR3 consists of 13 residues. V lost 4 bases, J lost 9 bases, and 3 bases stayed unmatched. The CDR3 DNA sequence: TGTGCCAGCAGTTCGGGACTAGCGGGAAGGCAGTACTTC. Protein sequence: CASSSGLAGRQYF.

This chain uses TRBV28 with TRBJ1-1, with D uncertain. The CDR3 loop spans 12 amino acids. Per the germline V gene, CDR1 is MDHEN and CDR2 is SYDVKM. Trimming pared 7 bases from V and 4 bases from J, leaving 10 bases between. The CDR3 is CASKEGGTEAFF. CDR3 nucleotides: TGTGCCAGCAAGGAGGGAGGCACTGAAGCTTTCTTT.

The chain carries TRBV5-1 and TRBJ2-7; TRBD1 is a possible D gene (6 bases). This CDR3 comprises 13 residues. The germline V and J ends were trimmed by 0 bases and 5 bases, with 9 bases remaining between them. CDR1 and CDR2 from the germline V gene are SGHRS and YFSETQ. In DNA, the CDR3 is TGCGCCAGCAGCTTGGGGTCAGGGGACGAGCAGTACTTC. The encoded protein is CASSLGSGDEQYF.

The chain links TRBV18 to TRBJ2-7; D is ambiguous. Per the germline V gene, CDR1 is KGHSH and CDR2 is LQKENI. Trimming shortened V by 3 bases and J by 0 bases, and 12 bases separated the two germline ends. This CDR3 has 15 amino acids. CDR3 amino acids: CASSPAKTASYEQYF. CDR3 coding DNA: TGTGCCAGCTCACCCGCTAAAACAGCCTCCTACGAGCAGTACTTC.

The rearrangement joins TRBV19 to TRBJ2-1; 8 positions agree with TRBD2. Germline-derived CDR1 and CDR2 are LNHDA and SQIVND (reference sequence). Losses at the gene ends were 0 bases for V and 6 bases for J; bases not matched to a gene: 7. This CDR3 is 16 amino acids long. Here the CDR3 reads CASSIDHREGSNEQFF. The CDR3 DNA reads TGTGCCAGTAGTATAGACCACCGGGAGGGTAGCAATGAGCAGTTCTTC. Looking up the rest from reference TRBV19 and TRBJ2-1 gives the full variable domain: DGGITQSPKYLFRKEGQNVTLSCEQNLNHDAMYWYRQDPGQGLRLIYYSQIVNDFQKGDIAEGYSVSREKKESFPLTVTSAQKNPTAFYLCASSIDHREGSNEQFFGPGTRLTVL.

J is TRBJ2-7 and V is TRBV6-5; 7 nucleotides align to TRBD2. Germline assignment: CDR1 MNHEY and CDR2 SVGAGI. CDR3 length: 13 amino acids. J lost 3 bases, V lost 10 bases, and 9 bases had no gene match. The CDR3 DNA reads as TGTGCCATCTCCGGGACTACACACTACGAGCAGTACTTC. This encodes CAISGTTHYEQYF.

The chain's CDR3 is CASRKQGSNQPQHF. The CDR3, as DNA: TGTGCCAGTAGGAAACAGGGGAGCAATCAGCCCCAGCATTTT. The chain employs TRBV19 and TRBJ1-5; 7 positions match TRBD1. J gave up 1 base and V 6 bases, and 3 bases lay outside the gene matches. The germline gives CDR1 LNHDA, CDR2 SQIVND (reference sequence). There are 14 residues in the CDR3.

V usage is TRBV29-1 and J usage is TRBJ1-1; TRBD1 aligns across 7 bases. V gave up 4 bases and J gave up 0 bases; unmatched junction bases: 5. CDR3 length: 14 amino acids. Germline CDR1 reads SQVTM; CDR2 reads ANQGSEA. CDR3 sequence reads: CSVGKGQLNTEAFF. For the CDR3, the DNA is TGCAGCGTTGGCAAGGGACAGCTGAACACTGAAGCTTTCTTT.

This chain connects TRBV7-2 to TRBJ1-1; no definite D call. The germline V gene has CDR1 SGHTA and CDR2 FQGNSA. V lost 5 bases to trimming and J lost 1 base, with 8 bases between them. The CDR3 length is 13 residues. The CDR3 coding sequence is TGTGCCAGCAGCAGCCACAGGAACACTGAAGCTTTCTTT. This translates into CASSSHRNTEAFF.

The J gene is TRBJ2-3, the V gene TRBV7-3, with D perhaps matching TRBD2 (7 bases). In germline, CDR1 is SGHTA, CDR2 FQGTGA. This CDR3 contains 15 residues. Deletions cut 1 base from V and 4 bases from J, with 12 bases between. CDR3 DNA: TGTGCCAGCAGCTTAATGGCGCGGGGGCCAGATACGCAGTATTTT. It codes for CASSLMARGPDTQYF. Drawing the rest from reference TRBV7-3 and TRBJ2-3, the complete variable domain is GAGVSQTPSNKVTEKGKYVELRCDPISGHTALYWYRQSLGQGPEFLIYFQGTGAADDSGLPNDRFFAVRPEGSVSTLKIQRTERGDSAVYLCASSLMARGPDTQYFGPGTRLTVL.

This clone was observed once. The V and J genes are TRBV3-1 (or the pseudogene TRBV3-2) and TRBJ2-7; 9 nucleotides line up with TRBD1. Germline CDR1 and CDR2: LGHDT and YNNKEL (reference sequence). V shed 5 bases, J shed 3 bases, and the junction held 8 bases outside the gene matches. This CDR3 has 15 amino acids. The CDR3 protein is CASSGQTGGHYEQYF. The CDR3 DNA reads TGTGCCAGCAGCGGACAGACAGGGGGGCACTACGAGCAGTACTTC.